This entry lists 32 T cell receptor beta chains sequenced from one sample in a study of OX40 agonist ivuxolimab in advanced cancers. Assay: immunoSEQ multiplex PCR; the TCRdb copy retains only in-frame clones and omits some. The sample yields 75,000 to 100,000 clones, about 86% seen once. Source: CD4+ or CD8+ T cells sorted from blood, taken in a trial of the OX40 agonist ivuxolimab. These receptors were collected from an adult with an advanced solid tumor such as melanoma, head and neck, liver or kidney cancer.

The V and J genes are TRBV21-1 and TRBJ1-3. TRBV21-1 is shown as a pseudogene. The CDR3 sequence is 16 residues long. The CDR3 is CASSPHCNSTRDTIYF. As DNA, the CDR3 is TGTGCCAGCAGCCCCCACTGCAACTCGACCCGGGACACCATATATTTT.

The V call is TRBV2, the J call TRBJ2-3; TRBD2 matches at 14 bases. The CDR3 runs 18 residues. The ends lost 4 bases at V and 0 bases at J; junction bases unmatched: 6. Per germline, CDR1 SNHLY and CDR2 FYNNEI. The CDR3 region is CASSVWTSGGSSTDTQYF. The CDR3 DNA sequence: TGTGCCAGCAGTGTCTGGACTAGCGGGGGGAGTAGCACAGATACGCAGTATTTT.

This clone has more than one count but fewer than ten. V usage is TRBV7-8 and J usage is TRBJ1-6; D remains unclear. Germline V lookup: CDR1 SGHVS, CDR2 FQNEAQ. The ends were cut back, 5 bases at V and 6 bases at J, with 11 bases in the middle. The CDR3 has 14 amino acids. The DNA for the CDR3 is TGTGCCAGCAGCCCGGTGTCCCTTAATTCACCCCTCCACTTT. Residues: CASSPVSLNSPLHF.

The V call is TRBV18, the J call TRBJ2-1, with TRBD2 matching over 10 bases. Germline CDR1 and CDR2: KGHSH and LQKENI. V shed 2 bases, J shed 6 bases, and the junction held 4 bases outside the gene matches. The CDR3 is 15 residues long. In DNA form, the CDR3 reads TGTGCCAGCTCACCAATACTAGCGGGGTTCAATGAGCAGTTCTTC. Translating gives CASSPILAGFNEQFF.

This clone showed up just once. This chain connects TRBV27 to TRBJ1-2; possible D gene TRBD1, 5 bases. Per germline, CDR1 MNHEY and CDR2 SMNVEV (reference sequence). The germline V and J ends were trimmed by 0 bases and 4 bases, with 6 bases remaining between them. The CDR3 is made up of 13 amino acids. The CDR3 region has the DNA TGTGCCAGCAGTTTATCTGGGACCTATGGCTACACCTTC. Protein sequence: CASSLSGTYGYTF.

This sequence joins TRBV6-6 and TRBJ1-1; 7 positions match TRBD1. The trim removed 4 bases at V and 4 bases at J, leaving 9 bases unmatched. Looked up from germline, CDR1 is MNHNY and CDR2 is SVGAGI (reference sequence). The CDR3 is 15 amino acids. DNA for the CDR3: TGTGCCAGCAGTTTAGGGACAGCTCTGGGCACTGAAGCTTTCTTT. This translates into CASSLGTALGTEAFF.

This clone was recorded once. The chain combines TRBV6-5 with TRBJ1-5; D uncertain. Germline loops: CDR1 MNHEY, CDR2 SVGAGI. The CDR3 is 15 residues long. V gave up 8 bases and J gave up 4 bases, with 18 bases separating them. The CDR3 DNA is TGTGCCAGCTCCGGAGGGCCCGGGTTTAATCAGCCCCAGCATTTT. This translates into CASSGGPGFNQPQHF.

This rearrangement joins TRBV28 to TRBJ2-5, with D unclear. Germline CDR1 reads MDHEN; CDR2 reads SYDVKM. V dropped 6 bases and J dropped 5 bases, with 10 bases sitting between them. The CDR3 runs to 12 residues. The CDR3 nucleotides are TGTGCCAGCAGAAACCTTAGGGAGACCCAGTACTTC. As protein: CASRNLRETQYF.

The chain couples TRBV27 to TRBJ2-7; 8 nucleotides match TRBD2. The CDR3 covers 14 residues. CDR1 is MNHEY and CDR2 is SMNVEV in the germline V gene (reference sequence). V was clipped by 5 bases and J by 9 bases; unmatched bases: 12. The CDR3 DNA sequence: TGTGCCAGCAGTCCCCGAACGGGAGGGCCCGTGCAGTACTTC. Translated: CASSPRTGGPVQYF.

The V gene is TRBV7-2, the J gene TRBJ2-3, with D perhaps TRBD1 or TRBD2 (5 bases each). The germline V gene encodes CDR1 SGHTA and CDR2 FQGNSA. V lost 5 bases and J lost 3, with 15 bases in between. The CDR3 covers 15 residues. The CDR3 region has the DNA TGTGCCAGCAGCGATCCGGGACGAAGGACAGATACGCAGTATTTT. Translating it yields CASSDPGRRTDTQYF. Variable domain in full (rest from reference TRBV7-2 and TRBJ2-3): GAGVSQSPSNKVTEKGKDVELRCDPISGHTALYWYRQSLGQGLEFLIYFQGNSAPDKSGLPSDRFSAERTGGSVSTLTIQRTQQEDSAVYLCASSDPGRRTDTQYFGPGTRLTVL.

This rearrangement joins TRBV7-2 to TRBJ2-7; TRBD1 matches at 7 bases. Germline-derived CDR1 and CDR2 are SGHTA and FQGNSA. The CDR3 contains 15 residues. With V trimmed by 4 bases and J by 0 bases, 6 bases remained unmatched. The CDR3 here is CASSSRTGSSYEQYF. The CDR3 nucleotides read TGTGCCAGCAGCTCGAGGACAGGTAGCTCCTACGAGCAGTACTTC.

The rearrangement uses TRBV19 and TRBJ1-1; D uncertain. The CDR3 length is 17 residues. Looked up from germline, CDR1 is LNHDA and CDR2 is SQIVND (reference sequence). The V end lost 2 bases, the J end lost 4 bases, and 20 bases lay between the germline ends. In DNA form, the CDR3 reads TGTGCCAGTAGTATACTGGGTCCTGGGGTCCGGGGCACTGAAGCTTTCTTT. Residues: CASSILGPGVRGTEAFF.

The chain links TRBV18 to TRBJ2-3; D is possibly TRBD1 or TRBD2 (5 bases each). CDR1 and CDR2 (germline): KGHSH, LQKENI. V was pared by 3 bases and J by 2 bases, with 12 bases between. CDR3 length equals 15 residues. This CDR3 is CASSPREGSTDTQYF. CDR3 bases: TGTGCCAGCTCACCCCGTGAGGGGTCCACAGATACGCAGTATTTT. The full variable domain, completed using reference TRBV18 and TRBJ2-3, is NAGVMQNPRHLVRRRGQEARLRCSPMKGHSHVYWYRQLPEEGLKFMVYLQKENIIDESGMPKERFSAEFPKEGPSILRIQQVVRGDSAAYFCASSPREGSTDTQYFGPGTRLTVL.

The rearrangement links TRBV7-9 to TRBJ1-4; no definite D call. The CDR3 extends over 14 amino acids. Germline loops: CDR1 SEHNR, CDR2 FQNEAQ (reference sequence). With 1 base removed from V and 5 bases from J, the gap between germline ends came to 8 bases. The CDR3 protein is CASSLGSVNEKLFF. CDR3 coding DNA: TGTGCCAGCAGCTTAGGGTCCGTAAATGAAAAACTGTTTTTT.

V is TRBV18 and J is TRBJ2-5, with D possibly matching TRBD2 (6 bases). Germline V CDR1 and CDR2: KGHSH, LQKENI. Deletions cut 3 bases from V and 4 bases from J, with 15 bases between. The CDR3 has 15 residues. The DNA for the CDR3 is TGTGCCAGCTCACCCCACGGGGGTGGGGGAGAGACCCAGTACTTC. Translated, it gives CASSPHGGGGETQYF.

The CDR3 loop reads CASSFWTHLSNQPQHF. The CDR3, as DNA: TGTGCCAGCAGCTTCTGGACTCATCTAAGCAATCAGCCCCAGCATTTT. The chain has TRBV5-6 and TRBJ1-5; unclear D gene. The CDR3 has 16 residues. The V gene lost 2 bases and the J gene lost 1 base, with 13 bases spanning the gap. Germline values: CDR1 SGHDT, CDR2 YYEEEE.

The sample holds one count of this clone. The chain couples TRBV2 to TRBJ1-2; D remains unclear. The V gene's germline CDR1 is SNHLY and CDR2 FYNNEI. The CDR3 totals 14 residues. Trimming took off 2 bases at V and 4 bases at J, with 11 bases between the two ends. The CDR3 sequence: CASSEIASSYGYTF. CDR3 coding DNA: TGTGCCAGCAGTGAAATAGCGTCCTCCTATGGCTACACCTTC. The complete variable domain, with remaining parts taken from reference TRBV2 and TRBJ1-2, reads EPEVTQTPSHQVTQMGQEVILRCVPISNHLYFYWYRQILGQKVEFLVSFYNNEISEKSEIFDDQFSVERPDGSNFTLKIRSTKLEDSAMYFCASSEIASSYGYTFGSGTRLTVV.

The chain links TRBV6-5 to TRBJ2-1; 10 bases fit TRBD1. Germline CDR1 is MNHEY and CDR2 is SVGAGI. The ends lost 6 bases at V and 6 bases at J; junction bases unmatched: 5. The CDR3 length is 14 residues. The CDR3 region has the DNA TGTGCCAGCAGCAGACAGGGGGCTAGCAATGAGCAGTTCTTC. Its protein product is CASSRQGASNEQFF.

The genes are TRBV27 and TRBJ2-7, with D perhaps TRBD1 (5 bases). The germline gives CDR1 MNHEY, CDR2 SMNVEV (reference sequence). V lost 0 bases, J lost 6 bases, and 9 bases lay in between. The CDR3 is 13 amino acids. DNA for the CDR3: TGTGCCAGCAGTTTATCTAGGGGAAGCGAGCAGTACTTC. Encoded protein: CASSLSRGSEQYF.

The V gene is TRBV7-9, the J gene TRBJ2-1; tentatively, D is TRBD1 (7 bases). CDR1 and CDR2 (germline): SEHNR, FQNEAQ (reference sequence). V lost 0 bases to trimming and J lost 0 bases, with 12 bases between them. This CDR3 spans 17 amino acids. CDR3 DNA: TGTGCCAGCAGCTTAGCGGGACAGACTAGCTCCTACAATGAGCAGTTCTTC. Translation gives CASSLAGQTSSYNEQFF. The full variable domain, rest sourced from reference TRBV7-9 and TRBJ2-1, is DTGVSQNPRHKITKRGQNVTFRCDPISEHNRLYWYRQTLGQGPEFLTYFQNEAQLEKSRLLSDRFSAERPKGSFSTLEIQRTEQGDSAMYLCASSLAGQTSSYNEQFFGPGTRLTVL.

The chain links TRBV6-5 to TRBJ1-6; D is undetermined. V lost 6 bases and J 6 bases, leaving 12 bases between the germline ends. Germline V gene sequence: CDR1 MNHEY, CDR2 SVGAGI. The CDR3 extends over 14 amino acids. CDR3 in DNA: TGTGCCAGCAGCTGGACCGCGCTTAATTCACCCCTCCACTTT. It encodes CASSWTALNSPLHF.

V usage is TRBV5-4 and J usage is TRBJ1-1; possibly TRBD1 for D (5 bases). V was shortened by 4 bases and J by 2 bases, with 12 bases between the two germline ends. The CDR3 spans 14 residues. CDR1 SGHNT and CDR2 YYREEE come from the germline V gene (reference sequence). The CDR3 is CASSGTGFNTEAFF. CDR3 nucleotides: TGTGCCAGCAGCGGCACAGGATTTAACACTGAAGCTTTCTTT. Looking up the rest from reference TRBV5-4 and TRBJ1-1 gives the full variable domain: ETGVTQSPTHLIKTRGQQVTLRCSSQSGHNTVSWYQQALGQGPQFIFQYYREEENGRGNFPPRFSGLQFPNYSSELNVNALELDDSALYLCASSGTGFNTEAFFGQGTRLTVV.

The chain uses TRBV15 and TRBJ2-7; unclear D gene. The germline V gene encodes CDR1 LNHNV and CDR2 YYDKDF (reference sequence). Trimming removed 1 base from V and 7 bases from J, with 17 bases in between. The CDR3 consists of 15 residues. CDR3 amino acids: CATSRGGLQAGEQYF. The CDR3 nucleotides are TGTGCCACCAGCAGAGGGGGATTGCAGGCTGGGGAGCAGTACTTC.

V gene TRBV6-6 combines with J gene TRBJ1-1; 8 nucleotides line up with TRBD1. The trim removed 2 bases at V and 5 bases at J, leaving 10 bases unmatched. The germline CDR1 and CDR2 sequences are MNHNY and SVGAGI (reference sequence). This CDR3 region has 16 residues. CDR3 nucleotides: TGTGCCAGCAGTTACCTGACCCTGGACAGGGAAACTGAAGCTTTCTTT. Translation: CASSYLTLDRETEAFF.

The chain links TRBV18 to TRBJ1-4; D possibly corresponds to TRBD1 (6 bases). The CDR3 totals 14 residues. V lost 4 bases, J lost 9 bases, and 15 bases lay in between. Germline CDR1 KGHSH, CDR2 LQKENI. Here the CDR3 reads CASSRGGGEQKLFF. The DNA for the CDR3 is TGTGCCAGCTCACGAGGGGGAGGTGAGCAAAAACTGTTTTTT.

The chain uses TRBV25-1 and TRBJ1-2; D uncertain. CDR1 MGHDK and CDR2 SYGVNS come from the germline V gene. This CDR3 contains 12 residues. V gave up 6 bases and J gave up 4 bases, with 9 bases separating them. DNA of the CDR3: TGTGCCAGCAGGACTGACCCCTATGGCTACACCTTC. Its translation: CASRTDPYGYTF.

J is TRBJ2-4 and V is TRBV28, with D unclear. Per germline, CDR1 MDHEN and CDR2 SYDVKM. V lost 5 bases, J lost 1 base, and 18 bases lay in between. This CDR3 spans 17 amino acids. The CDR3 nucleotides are TGTGCCAGCAGTCCGCCCTTTAGGGTATGGGCCAAAAACATTCAGTACTTC. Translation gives CASSPPFRVWAKNIQYF.

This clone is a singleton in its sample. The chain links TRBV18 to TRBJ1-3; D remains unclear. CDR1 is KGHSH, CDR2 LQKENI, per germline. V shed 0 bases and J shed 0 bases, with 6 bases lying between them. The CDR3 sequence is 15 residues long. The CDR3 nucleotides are TGTGCCAGCTCACCACCAGGGAGCTCTGGAAACACCATATATTTT. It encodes CASSPPGSSGNTIYF. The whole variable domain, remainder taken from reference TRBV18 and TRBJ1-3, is NAGVMQNPRHLVRRRGQEARLRCSPMKGHSHVYWYRQLPEEGLKFMVYLQKENIIDESGMPKERFSAEFPKEGPSILRIQQVVRGDSAAYFCASSPPGSSGNTIYFGEGSWLTVV.

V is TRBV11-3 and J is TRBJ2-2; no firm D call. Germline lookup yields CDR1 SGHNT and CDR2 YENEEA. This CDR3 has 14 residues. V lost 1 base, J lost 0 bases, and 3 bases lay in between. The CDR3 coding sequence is TGTGCCAGCAGCTTAGTACCGAACACCGGGGAGCTGTTTTTT. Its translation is CASSLVPNTGELFF.

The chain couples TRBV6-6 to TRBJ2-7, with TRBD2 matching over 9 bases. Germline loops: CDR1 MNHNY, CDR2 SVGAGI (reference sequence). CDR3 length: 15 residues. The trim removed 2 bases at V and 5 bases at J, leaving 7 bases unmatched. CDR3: CASSYLGLAANEQYF. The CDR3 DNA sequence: TGTGCCAGCAGTTACCTGGGACTAGCTGCTAACGAGCAGTACTTC.

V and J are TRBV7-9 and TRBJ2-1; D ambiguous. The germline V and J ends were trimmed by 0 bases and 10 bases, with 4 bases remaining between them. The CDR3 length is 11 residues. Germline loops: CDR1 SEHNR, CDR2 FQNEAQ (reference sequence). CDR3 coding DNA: TGTGCCAGCAGCTTAGCGCGGGAGCAGTTCTTC. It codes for CASSLAREQFF.

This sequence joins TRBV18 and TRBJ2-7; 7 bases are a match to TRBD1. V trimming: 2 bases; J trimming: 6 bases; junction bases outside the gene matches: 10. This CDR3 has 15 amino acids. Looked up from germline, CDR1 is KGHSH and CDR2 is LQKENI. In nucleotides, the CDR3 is TGTGCCAGCTCACCATCCGGGACAGTTATACGCGAGCAGTACTTC. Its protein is CASSPSGTVIREQYF.